This T cell receptor (beta chain) was recorded in a study of cytomegalovirus exposure and HLA in healthy donors. Study overall: Findings of an earlier analysis included some 120 million unique TCR beta sequences from 200 million or so T cells. Whole-study results and caveats: A previous analysis found most TCR beta V segments productive roughly 87% or roughly 30% of the time. Across donors, most TCRs were seen rarely, yet some public ones were widespread. High sensitivity and specificity were reportedly achieved when the classifier diagnosed cytomegalovirus status.

This PCR relied on a set of 60 Vbeta primers and 13 Jbeta primers. The data were produced by immunoSEQ multiplex PCR, yet TCRdb's version contains in-frame clones alone and is incomplete. Of under 200,000 clones detected, almost 85% appear once; the ten largest clones hold under 1.1%. Notes on this clone: Its antigen is currently unknown.

Sequencing was performed on PBMCs. This TCR derives from a man under 40 in good health and CMV-seronegative.

CDR3 protein: CASSEISGRQETQYF. The CDR3 bases are TGCGCCAGCAGTGAGATATCGGGTCGGCAAGAGACCCAGTACTTC. V is TRBV10-1 and J is TRBJ2-5; D not resolved. The V gene's germline CDR1 is WNHNN and CDR2 SYGVQD (reference sequence). This CDR3 has 15 amino acids. V lost 2 bases, J lost 2 bases, and 12 bases lay in between.